This T cell receptor beta chain was sequenced for a study of OX40 agonist ivuxolimab in advanced cancers. Across the whole study: Aged roughly 20 to 85 with a mean of about 60 years, they were less than 90% male. Three patients showed partial responses: one hepatocellular carcinoma and two cutaneous melanoma cases.

The germline gives CDR1 MDHEN, CDR2 SYDVKM. This CDR3 comprises 19 residues. Trimming pared 3 bases from V and 8 bases from J, leaving 31 bases between. Using immunoSEQ multiplex PCR, the repertoire was profiled, and TCRdb retains in-frame clones only, with some absent. The sample yields approximately 76,000 clones, around 94% seen once. The sequenced sample was CD4+ or CD8+ T cells sorted from blood, obtained in a trial of the OX40 agonist ivuxolimab. The sequence was obtained from an adult with an advanced solid tumor such as melanoma, head and neck, liver or kidney cancer. This chain links TRBV28 with TRBJ1-1, with D unresolved. CDR3 protein: CASSLVKITSRRAGREAFF. CDR3 bases: TGTGCCAGCAGTTTGGTGAAAATCACCTCCCGAAGGGCCGGACGAGAAGCTTTCTTT.